This TCR beta chain was documented in a study of blood T cell repertoires in COVID-19. Across the study: Samples came from the United States, Italy and Spain, spanning acute and convalescent COVID-19. Nucleic acid was either cDNA or gDNA, and it came from T cells, B-cell-depleted T cells, or PBMCs.

The authors' processing: Estimation of nucleated cell counts was performed using reference gene primer amplification. Sequencing was performed with immunoSEQ multiplex PCR; in TCRdb, only in-frame clones are kept and a portion is missing. That table gives V, J and clone size, and the DNA gave D and trimming. The profile shows fewer than 85,000 clones, about four fifths of them singletons. The CDR3 contains 15 residues. The J segment lost 6 bases and the V segment lost 5 bases, leaving 9 bases of the junction unmatched. Germline V gene sequence: CDR1 MNHEY, CDR2 SMNVEV (reference sequence). This clone has a single count.

V usage is TRBV27 and J usage is TRBJ2-2; 7 bases align to TRBD1. The sequence derives from a human donor in a cohort sampled during active COVID-19. Source material: peripheral blood. The CDR3 loop is CASSLRQGLAGELFF. In DNA form, the CDR3 reads TGTGCCAGCAGTCTTCGACAGGGTTTGGCCGGGGAGCTGTTTTTT.